This TCR beta chain emerged from a study of T-cell reconstitution after alpha-beta-depleted transplantation in children. Study-wide findings and caveats: Alpha-beta T cells about two months after transplant reportedly derived from several hundred expanded graft clones.

Worth noting for this clonotype: Its cognate antigen is unknown.

The TCRbeta library was prepared with unique molecular identifiers. TCRdb analysed the PCR reads with MiXCR anew, one entry per CDR3 protein. The table records hundreds of thousands of distinct CDR3 sequences, around a sixth of them present only once. The germline CDR1 and CDR2 sequences are LGHNA and YNFKEQ. The CDR3 runs 14 residues. The V end was cut by 1 base, the J end by 1 base, with 7 bases between. This chain uses TRBV4-2 with TRBJ2-5; D is undetermined. This specimen consisted of PBMCs, mostly from graft donor cells, obtained 360 days after TCRalphabeta/CD19-depleted stem cell transplant. This TCR came from a male patient aged 2 to 9 who had a stem cell transplant for acute lymphoblastic leukemia, so the T cells may come from the graft donor. The CDR3 here is CASSQAGVQETQYF. The CDR3 DNA follows: TGTGCCAGCAGCCAAGCTGGGGTCCAAGAGACCCAGTACTTC.